Below, one TCR beta chain is given with its context. Its antigen is currently unknown. These data originate in a study of identical twins. The ends were cut back, 2 bases at V and 3 bases at J, with 10 bases in the middle. This CDR3 comprises 14 residues. Findings and limits, study-wide: The more abundant beta clonotypes in cord blood had fewer insertions, and memory repertoires did not show this.

TCRdb reprocessed the 5' RACE reads via MiXCR and lists one record per CDR3 protein. The sample has 500,000 to 600,000 distinct CDR3 sequences; 22% are singletons. Another study also made use of these data, one on T cells expressing NK-cell markers. This second study says: Roughly six donors showed dominant NKG2C+ clonotypes comprising roughly 1.0-7.0% of their CD8+ T cells. Expanded NKG2C+ T cell clones were not confirmed as HCMV-specific.

The clonotype comes from a woman younger than 30 in good health. The rearrangement joins TRBV12-3 or TRBV12-4 to TRBJ1-2; D remains unclear. Sequencing input: CD4+ T cells sorted from blood. The CDR3 is CASSLMANYYGYTF. CDR3 bases: TGTGCCAGCAGTTTAATGGCAAACTACTATGGCTACACCTTC.